Listed below are T cell receptor beta chains from one sample, sequenced in a study of T cell responses to AZD1222 COVID-19 vaccine. Clones were read by immunoSEQ multiplex PCR, and TCRdb kept only the in-frame ones, dropping some. The table includes approximately 150,000 clones, 88% detected once. Sequencing was performed on peripheral blood, taken 28 days after the second dose of the MenACWY control vaccine. Receptor source: an adult who received the MenACWY meningococcal vaccine as a control. Both conserved end residues are part of each CDR3.

>TRBV4-1|TRBJ2-1
CASSQVGRRLARYNEQFF
>TRBV5-1|TRBJ1-3
CASSLVGQISGNTIYF
>TRBV7-3|TRBJ2-5
CASSLSGTGGMETQYF
>TRBV7-9|TRBJ2-1
CASSFPLRLAGGPRNEQFF
>TRBV25-1|TRBJ2-1
CASSAWTGKNEQFF
>TRBV29-1|TRBJ1-2
CSVGTGRVGYTF
>TRBV6-5|TRBJ2-3
CAIRLWGTDTQYF
>TRBV18|TRBJ2-1
CASSLNGAGEQFF
>TRBV11-2|TRBJ2-7
CASSLRGAYEQYF
>TRBV9|TRBJ2-2
CASSVLGGGATGELFF
>TRBV6-5|TRBJ1-5
CASSYKGGNQPQHF
>TRBV9|TRBJ1-2
CASNDDRGGLGYTF
>TRBV7-2|TRBJ1-2
CASSLLPTQLYGYTF
>TRBV2|TRBJ1-2
CASSPTREGYGYTF
>TRBV5-4|TRBJ2-5
CASSPARGGTQYF
>TRBV29-1|TRBJ1-4
CSAMDRGLGKLFF
>TRBV7-3|TRBJ2-1
CASSLTGLNNEQFF
>TRBV6-6|TRBJ2-7
CATCRGASYEQYF
>TRBV12-3/TRBV12-4|TRBJ1-1
CASSLEMRTEAFF
>TRBV4-2|TRBJ1-1
CASSLRTDPSEAFF
>TRBV12-5|TRBJ1-6
CASGSGQGGTSPLHF
>TRBV19|TRBJ1-5
CASSIGDRGLSNQPQHF
>TRBV5-6|TRBJ1-1
CASSFPQGTAFF
>TRBV28|TRBJ1-5
CASSFLFYPTPRPQHF
>TRBV27|TRBJ2-1
CASGLRREPIYNEQFF
>TRBV5-4|TRBJ2-7
CASSLTGGPYEQYF
>TRBV27|TRBJ1-3
CASRRNTIYF
>TRBV7-9|TRBJ1-2
CASSFRDNNYGYTF
>TRBV18|TRBJ2-1
CASSGGTGGFYNEQFF
>TRBV5-1|TRBJ1-4
CASSSLEGEKLFF
>TRBV4-2|TRBJ1-5
CASSQEQGGSNQPQHF
>TRBV6-5|TRBJ2-1
CASTAYNEQFF
>TRBV5-1|TRBJ2-1
CASSLEAGEQFF
>TRBV11-3|TRBJ2-4
CASSLGTAVQYF
>TRBV2|TRBJ1-4
CASSEARATNEKLFF
>TRBV7-9|TRBJ1-5
CASSSGPLDGQPQHF
>TRBV18|TRBJ1-3
CASSPSENGAGNTIYF
>TRBV2|TRBJ1-6
CASSDRTGGTSSPLHF
>TRBV11-3|TRBJ1-1
CASSPGGDTEAFF
>TRBV4-1|TRBJ1-1
CASSQGTQQGAAEAFF
>TRBV9|TRBJ1-3
CASSVLPGNTIYF
>TRBV7-3|TRBJ2-3
CASSLRDSTDTQYF